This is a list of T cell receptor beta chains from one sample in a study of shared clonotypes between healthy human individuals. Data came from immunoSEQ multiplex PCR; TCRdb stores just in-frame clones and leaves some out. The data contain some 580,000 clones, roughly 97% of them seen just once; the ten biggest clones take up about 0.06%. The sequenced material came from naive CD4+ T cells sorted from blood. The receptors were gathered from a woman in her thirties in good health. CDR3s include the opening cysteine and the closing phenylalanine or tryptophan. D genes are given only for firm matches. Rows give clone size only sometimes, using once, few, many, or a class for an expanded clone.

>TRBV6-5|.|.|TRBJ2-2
CASSYSGGAKTGELFF
TGTGCCAGCAGTTACTCGGGGGGAGCAAAAACCGGGGAGCTGTTTTTT
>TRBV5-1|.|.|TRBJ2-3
CASSPATDTQYF
TGCGCCAGCAGCCCTGCGACAGATACGCAGTATTTT
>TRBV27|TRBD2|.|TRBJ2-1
CASTYRASGRNGEQFF
TGTGCCAGCACTTACAGGGCTAGCGGGAGAAATGGTGAGCAGTTCTTC
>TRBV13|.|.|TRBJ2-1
CASRVPGYNEQFF
TGTGCCAGCCGCGTCCCGGGCTACAATGAGCAGTTCTTC
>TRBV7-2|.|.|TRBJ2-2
CASSLVKGNTGELFF
TGTGCCAGCAGCTTAGTTAAAGGCAACACCGGGGAGCTGTTTTTT
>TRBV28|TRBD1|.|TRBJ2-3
CASSSADRGTDTQYF
TGTGCCAGCAGTTCTGCCGACAGGGGGACAGATACGCAGTATTTT
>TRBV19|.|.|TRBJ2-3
CASSIIGGITDTQYF
TGTGCCAGTAGTATTATCGGGGGAATCACAGATACGCAGTATTTT
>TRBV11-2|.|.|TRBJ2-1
CASSLGTYNEQFF
TGTGCCAGCAGCTTAGGCACTTACAATGAGCAGTTCTTC
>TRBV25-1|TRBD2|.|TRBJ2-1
CASSEQGLAGVNEQFF
TGTGCCAGCAGTGAACAGGGACTAGCGGGAGTCAATGAGCAGTTCTTC
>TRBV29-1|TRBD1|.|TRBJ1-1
CSDRTGGGGTEAFF
TGCAGCGACCGGACAGGGGGAGGGGGCACTGAAGCTTTCTTT
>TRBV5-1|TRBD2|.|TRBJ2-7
CASSSYLAGGGEQYF
TGCGCCAGCAGCTCATATCTAGCGGGAGGCGGCGAGCAGTACTTC
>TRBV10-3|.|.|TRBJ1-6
CAISESKEVSLHF
TGTGCCATCAGTGAGTCAAAAGAAGTATCCCTCCACTTT
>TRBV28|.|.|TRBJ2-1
CASSLGTVPRPFF
TGTGCCAGCAGTCTCGGGACCGTCCCTAGACCGTTCTTC
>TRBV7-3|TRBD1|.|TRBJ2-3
CASTRTGQGTDTQYF
TGTGCCAGCACACGAACGGGACAGGGAACAGATACGCAGTATTTT
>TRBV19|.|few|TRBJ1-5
CASSIQSNQPQHF
TGTGCCAGTAGTATACAGAGCAATCAGCCCCAGCATTTT
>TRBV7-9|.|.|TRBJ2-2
CASRGRVGANTGELFF
TGTGCCAGCAGAGGCCGGGTCGGGGCGAACACCGGGGAGCTGTTTTTT
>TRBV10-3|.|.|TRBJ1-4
CAISGAGTGEKLFF
TGTGCCATCAGTGGGGCAGGAACTGGAGAAAAACTGTTTTTT
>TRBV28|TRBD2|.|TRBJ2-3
CASSQISGSFTDTQYF
TGTGCCAGCAGTCAGATTAGCGGGAGCTTTACAGATACGCAGTATTTT
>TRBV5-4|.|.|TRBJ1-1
CASSLGRRNPEAFF
TGTGCCAGCAGCTTGGGGCGGAGGAACCCTGAAGCTTTCTTT
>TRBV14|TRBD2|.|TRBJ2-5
CASSQEAGGPSWETQYF
TGTGCCAGCAGCCAAGAAGCGGGAGGGCCCTCGTGGGAGACCCAGTACTTC
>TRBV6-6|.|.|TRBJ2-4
CASTPLLGDIQYF
TGTGCCAGCACCCCTTTGCTAGGGGACATTCAGTACTTC
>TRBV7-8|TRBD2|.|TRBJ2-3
CASSAYPTSRLTDTQYF
TGTGCCAGCAGCGCGTACCCGACTAGCAGACTCACAGATACGCAGTATTTT
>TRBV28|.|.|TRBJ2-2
CASSIRVANTGELFF
TGTGCCAGCAGCATCAGGGTCGCGAACACCGGGGAGCTGTTTTTT
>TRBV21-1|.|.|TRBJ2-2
CASSTQPGGNTGELFF
TGTGCCAGCAGCACGCAACCTGGTGGGAACACCGGGGAGCTGTTTTTT
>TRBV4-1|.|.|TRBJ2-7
CASSQGGHLSYEQYF
TGCGCCAGCAGCCAAGGAGGACACTTATCCTACGAGCAGTACTTC
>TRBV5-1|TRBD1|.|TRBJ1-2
CASGDRGQGYGYTF
TGCGCCAGCGGAGACAGGGGGCAAGGCTATGGCTACACCTTC
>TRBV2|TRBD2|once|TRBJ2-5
CASSDGGRGETQYF
TGTGCCAGCAGTGATGGCGGGAGAGGCGAGACCCAGTACTTC
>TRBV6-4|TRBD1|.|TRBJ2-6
CASSDSGQGATGANVLTF
TGTGCCAGCAGTGACTCCGGACAGGGGGCGACTGGGGCCAACGTCCTGACTTTC
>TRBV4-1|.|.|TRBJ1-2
CASSPPDRPFYGYTF
TGCGCCAGCAGCCCCCCCGACAGACCCTTCTATGGCTACACCTTC
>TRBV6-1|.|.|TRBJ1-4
CASSGTVDEKLFF
TGTGCCAGCAGTGGCACAGTTGATGAAAAACTGTTTTTT
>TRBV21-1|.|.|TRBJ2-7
CASSTGLVTFPEQYF
TGTGCCAGCAGCACGGGACTAGTTACGTTCCCCGAGCAGTACTTC
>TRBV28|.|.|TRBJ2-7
CASTQERRRSYEQYF
TGTGCCAGCACCCAAGAGCGGAGGAGATCCTACGAGCAGTACTTC
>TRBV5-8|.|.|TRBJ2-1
CASSLEVRNEQFF
TGTGCCAGCAGCTTGGAGGTCCGGAATGAGCAGTTCTTC
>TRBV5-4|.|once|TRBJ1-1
CASSLTQGNTEAFF
TGTGCCAGCAGCTTAACACAGGGGAACACTGAAGCTTTCTTT
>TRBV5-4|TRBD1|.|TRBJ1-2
CASRDGQGYGYTF
TGTGCCAGCAGGGACGGACAGGGCTATGGCTACACCTTC
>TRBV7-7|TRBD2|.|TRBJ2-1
CASSLRLAAYNEQFF
TGTGCCAGCAGCTTAAGACTAGCGGCGTACAATGAGCAGTTCTTC
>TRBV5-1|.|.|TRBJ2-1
CASSLGGSNNEQFF
TGCGCCAGCAGCTTGGGAGGGAGTAACAATGAGCAGTTCTTC
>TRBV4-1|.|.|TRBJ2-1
CASSQEPALRTALGWDNEQFF
TGCGCCAGCAGCCAAGAACCGGCTCTCAGAACCGCTCTCGGGTGGGACAATGAGCAGTTCTTC
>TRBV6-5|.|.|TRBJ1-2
CASSSNLRHYGYTF
TGTGCCAGCAGTTCCAATCTGAGACACTATGGCTACACCTTC
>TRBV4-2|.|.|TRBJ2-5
CASSQDRRGETQYF
TGTGCCAGCAGCCAAGATCGTAGAGGGGAGACCCAGTACTTC
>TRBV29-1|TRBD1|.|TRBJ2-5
CSTQDRTGPETQYF
TGCAGCACCCAGGACAGGACTGGACCGGAGACCCAGTACTTC
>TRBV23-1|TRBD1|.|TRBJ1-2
CASSSYTKYRDRGFGYTF
TGCGCCAGCTCTTCCTACACAAAATACCGGGACAGGGGTTTTGGCTACACCTTC
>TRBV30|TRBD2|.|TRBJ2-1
CAWSVQGLAASSYNEQFF
TGTGCCTGGAGTGTACAGGGACTAGCGGCAAGCTCCTACAATGAGCAGTTCTTC
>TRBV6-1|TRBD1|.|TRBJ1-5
CASSEGTGTKGPQHF
TGTGCCAGCAGTGAAGGGACAGGGACGAAGGGGCCCCAGCATTTT
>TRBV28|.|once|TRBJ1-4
CASRQGMEKLFF
TGTGCCAGCAGGCAGGGGATGGAAAAACTGTTTTTT
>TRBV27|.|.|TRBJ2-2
CASSLRESTGELFF
TGTGCCAGCAGTTTGAGGGAGAGCACCGGGGAGCTGTTTTTT
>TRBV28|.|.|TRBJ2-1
CASSSATRDQQFF
TGTGCCAGCAGTTCCGCCACCCGGGACCAACAGTTCTTC
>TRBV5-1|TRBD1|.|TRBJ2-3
CASSLAETGQDTQYF
TGCGCCAGCAGCTTGGCCGAGACAGGGCAAGATACGCAGTATTTT
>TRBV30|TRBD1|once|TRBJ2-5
CAWGQGRRETQYF
TGTGCCTGGGGACAGGGGCGTCGGGAGACCCAGTACTTC
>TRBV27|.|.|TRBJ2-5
CASNRGAGEETQYF
TGTGCCAGCAACCGGGGGGCGGGAGAAGAGACCCAGTACTTC
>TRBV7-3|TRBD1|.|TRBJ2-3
CASSHSGQGTDTQYF
TGTGCCAGCAGCCACTCCGGACAGGGTACAGATACGCAGTATTTT
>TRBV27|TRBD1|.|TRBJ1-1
CASSYGTTGATEAFF
TGTGCCAGCAGTTATGGGACGACAGGGGCCACTGAAGCTTTCTTT
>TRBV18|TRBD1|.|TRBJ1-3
CASPHSGTGDSGGNTIYF
TGTGCCAGCCCACACTCCGGGACAGGGGATTCGGGTGGAAACACCATATATTTT
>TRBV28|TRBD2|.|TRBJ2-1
CASSFSSGSSYNEQFF
TGTGCCAGCAGTTTTTCTAGCGGGAGCTCCTACAATGAGCAGTTCTTC
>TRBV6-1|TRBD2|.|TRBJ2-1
CASGTSGSYNEQFF
TGTGCCAGTGGGACTAGCGGATCCTACAATGAGCAGTTCTTC